This T cell receptor beta chain was captured by sequencing in a study of early T cells in non-severe SARS-CoV-2 infection. Study-level information: The sequenced material was bulk RNA from unsorted whole blood, and its chains were unpaired. Study-wide results and caveats: VDJdb matching, biased toward anti-spike CD8 responses, missed private and CD4 specificities.

This clonotype was recorded many times. The antigen is not known. V dropped 3 bases and J dropped 3 bases, with 5 bases sitting between them. The germline gives CDR1 KGHDR, CDR2 SFDVKD. The CDR3 is 13 amino acids. cDNA molecules, individually, were tagged with unique molecular identifiers. TCRdb independently ran MiXCR on the 5' RACE reads; one entry per CDR3 protein. Of 50,000 to 60,000 distinct CDR3 sequences in the sample, 6.5% to 7.5% are singletons; the top ten hold around 5%. Sequences were derived from whole blood, sampled at baseline. The TCR comes from an adult who was a healthcare worker with PCR-confirmed SARS-CoV-2 infection or an uninfected control (not recorded which). This chain joins TRBV24-1 and TRBJ2-1; D not certain. DNA of the CDR3: TGTGCCACCAGTGATGCGAGCTACAATGAGCAGTTCTTC. This gives the protein CATSDASYNEQFF.